The TCR beta chain under discussion was sequenced for a study of T cell responses to AZD1222 COVID-19 vaccine. Study-level results: When two AZD1222 doses had been given, Spike-specific TCR breadth and depth rose.

On this clone itself: What it recognizes is unknown.

Generated by immunoSEQ multiplex PCR, the TCRdb table keeps only in-frame clones and is missing some. The table lists approximately 92,000 clones, about nine tenths of them singletons, with around 6.9% in the top ten. The germline V gene encodes CDR1 MNHEY and CDR2 SMNVEV (reference sequence). There are 16 residues in the CDR3. The ends were cut back, 4 bases at V and 1 base at J, with 16 bases in the middle. The rearrangement joins TRBV27 to TRBJ1-1, with D possibly matching TRBD1 (5 bases). The origin of this receptor is an adult in good health. The sample here was peripheral blood, taken on day 0 of AZD1222 vaccination. CDR3: CASSSSRRGGNTEAFF. The CDR3, as DNA: TGTGCCAGCAGTTCATCTCGGCGGGGGGGGAACACTGAAGCTTTCTTT.